This TCR beta chain was identified in a study of human T cells and chemical hapten exposure. TCRdb redid the calling of the RACE reads with MiXCR, one entry per CDR3 protein. This sample has around 33,000 distinct CDR3 sequences, with approximately 12% found just once. Germline V lookup: CDR1 MGHRA, CDR2 YSYEKL. This CDR3 spans 18 amino acids. V shed 2 bases and J 4 bases; nucleotides not matched to a gene: 13. The time point here: pre-sensitization, week 0. Treatment given: therapeutic diphenylcyclopropenone sensitization with weekly scalp DPC. The starting material, unfractionated whole blood, was used for total RNA extraction. There are many counts of this clonotype.

The TCR originated in a woman between 40 and 55 years old with alopecia areata. Some clones in this sample may be carry-over from other donors' samples. The chain joins TRBV4-1 to TRBJ2-3; 9 bases align to TRBD2. The source was whole blood, collected in connection with sensitization to the hapten diphenylcyclopropenone (DPC). The chain's CDR3 is CASSQFGGPAGGPDTQYF. The CDR3 nucleotides are TGCGCCAGCAGCCAATTCGGCGGGCCAGCGGGAGGTCCAGATACGCAGTATTTT.